What follows are 28 T cell receptor beta chains derived from one specimen sequenced in a study of CD8+ T cells in alopecia areata. The sequencing template was cDNA reverse transcribed from extracted RNA. Assay: immunoSEQ multiplex PCR; the TCRdb copy retains only in-frame clones and omits some. Among some 58,000 clones, roughly 46% were seen once, and the ten largest hold about 20%. Treatment described: oral pan-JAK inhibitor, 5-10 mg twice daily. Source: CD8+ T cells sorted from blood, taken around week 37, from a patient treated with tofacitinib. Source of these receptors: a human donor with alopecia areata.

V usage is TRBV5-1 and J usage is TRBJ2-4; no definite D call. This CDR3 is 16 amino acids long. CDR1 SGHRS and CDR2 YFSETQ come from the germline V gene. The V and J ends lost 2 bases and 8 bases respectively, with 20 bases between them. The CDR3 reads CASSLTTGPKGDIQYF. The DNA of the CDR3 is TGCGCCAGCAGCTTAACTACCGGGCCTAAAGGAGACATTCAGTACTTC.

The chain carries TRBV4-1 and TRBJ2-7, with 12 bases identical to TRBD2. The CDR3 loop spans 18 amino acids. Looked up from germline, CDR1 is MGHRA and CDR2 is YSYEKL. V was clipped by 1 base and J by 0 bases; unmatched bases: 7. The CDR3 protein is CASSQVETSGGFSYEQYF. The CDR3 DNA is TGCGCCAGCAGCCAAGTGGAGACTAGCGGGGGATTCTCCTACGAGCAGTACTTC.

V is TRBV7-9 and J is TRBJ2-7, with D hard to call. Trimming shortened V by 4 bases and J by 3 bases, and 7 bases separated the two germline ends. Germline V lookup: CDR1 SEHNR, CDR2 FQNEAQ (reference sequence). This CDR3 has 12 residues. Here the CDR3 DNA reads TGTGCCAGCAGCTGGGCCAACTACGAGCAGTACTTC. It yields the protein CASSWANYEQYF.

The chain is built from TRBV9 and TRBJ2-3, with D possibly TRBD1 on 6 matching bases. V was cut by 3 bases and J by 3 bases, with 11 bases left in between. The V gene's germline CDR1 is SGDLS and CDR2 YYNGEE. The length of the CDR3 is 14 residues. CDR3 protein: CASSAPQGTDTQYF. The CDR3 bases are TGTGCCAGCAGCGCCCCGCAGGGGACAGATACGCAGTATTTT.

The genes are TRBV25-1 and TRBJ2-2; 9 bases are a match to TRBD1. CDR1 MGHDK and CDR2 SYGVNS come from the germline V gene. CDR3 length: 14 residues. The V segment lost 8 bases and the J segment 3 bases; nucleotides outside the gene matches: 4. CDR3: CASLGQGYTGELFF. For the CDR3, the DNA is TGTGCCAGCTTGGGACAGGGCTACACCGGGGAGCTGTTTTTT.

The sample holds a few counts of this clone. This chain joins TRBV4-1 and TRBJ2-7, with 10 bases identical to TRBD2. This CDR3 contains 15 residues. V was clipped by 1 base and J by 5 bases; unmatched bases: 5. The germline V gene has CDR1 MGHRA and CDR2 YSYEKL. The CDR3 loop reads CASSQGKLAGHEQYF. As DNA, the CDR3 is TGCGCCAGCAGCCAAGGGAAACTAGCGGGACACGAGCAGTACTTC.

V is TRBV6-4 and J is TRBJ1-2; 7 positions agree with TRBD1. V was pared by 7 bases and J by 4 bases, with 9 bases of the junction left unmatched. Per the germline V gene, CDR1 is MRHNA and CDR2 is SNTAGT. This CDR3 comprises 14 residues. DNA of the CDR3: TGTGCCAGCAACCAAGCAGGGGGTGCCTATGGCTACACCTTC. Translation: CASNQAGGAYGYTF.

This clone was counted many times. The V gene is TRBV6-4, the J gene TRBJ2-3, with TRBD2 matching over 8 bases. CDR3 length: 15 amino acids. The germline gives CDR1 MRHNA, CDR2 SNTAGT. The V and J ends lost 2 bases and 6 bases, in that order; junction bases with no gene match: 7. The DNA for the CDR3 is TGTGCCAGCAGTGACGGAGCGGGGGAGGGGGATACGCAGTATTTT. Amino acid sequence: CASSDGAGEGDTQYF.

The chain has TRBV7-2 and TRBJ2-7, with 9 bases identical to TRBD1. CDR1 is SGHTA and CDR2 is FQGNSA in the germline V gene. The CDR3 covers 14 residues. The junction had 7 bases not matched to a gene; V was cut back by 4 bases and J by 6 bases. In nucleotides, the CDR3 is TGTGCCAGCAGCTCCCTGGACAGGGGAAGCGAGCAGTACTTC. Translating it yields CASSSLDRGSEQYF. The variable domain in full, with the rest retrieved from reference TRBV7-2 and TRBJ2-7, is GAGVSQSPSNKVTEKGKDVELRCDPISGHTALYWYRQSLGQGLEFLIYFQGNSAPDKSGLPSDRFSAERTGGSVSTLTIQRTQQEDSAVYLCASSSLDRGSEQYFGPGTRLTVT.

This clone was detected only a few times. The chain is built from TRBV6-6 and TRBJ2-5; a possible D gene is TRBD2 (5 bases). Germline CDR1 reads MNHNY; CDR2 reads SVGAGI (reference sequence). V lost 8 bases, J lost 5 bases, and 12 bases lay in between. The CDR3 is made up of 12 amino acids. CDR3 in DNA: TGTGCCAGCCGCCGGCGCGGGGAGACCCAGTACTTC. This sequence encodes CASRRRGETQYF.

In this sample, this clone turned up a few times. The rearrangement joins TRBV19 to TRBJ1-1; D call uncertain. CDR1 is LNHDA and CDR2 is SQIVND in the germline V gene (reference sequence). V gave up 7 bases and J gave up 2 bases, with 11 bases separating them. The CDR3 is 13 residues long. The CDR3 nucleotides are TGTGCCAGTAAGGCGTTTAGAAACACTGAAGCTTTCTTT. As protein: CASKAFRNTEAFF.

This clone was seen a handful of times. This chain's CDR3 is CASSLVALAYGYTF. CDR3 bases: TGTGCCAGCAGCTTAGTAGCCCTGGCCTATGGCTACACCTTC. The rearrangement joins TRBV7-9 to TRBJ1-2; no firm D call. The CDR3 has 14 amino acids. Trimming took off 1 base at V and 4 bases at J, with 10 bases between the two ends. The germline gives CDR1 SEHNR, CDR2 FQNEAQ (reference sequence).

The chain combines TRBV4-1 with TRBJ2-5; possible D gene TRBD2, 5 bases. Per the germline V gene, CDR1 is MGHRA and CDR2 is YSYEKL. The CDR3 runs to 14 residues. Trimming removed 0 bases at V and 4 bases at J, with 9 bases between. The CDR3 nucleotides are TGCGCCAGCAGCCAAGATCCTCGGGGAGAGACCCAGTACTTC. It specifies CASSQDPRGETQYF.

This clone was detected a few times. Other DNA sequences within the sample encode an identical CDR3. The rearrangement joins TRBV29-1 to TRBJ2-1; TRBD2 matches at 10 bases. CDR1 SQVTM and CDR2 ANQGSEA come from the germline V gene. The CDR3 is 14 residues long. V lost 6 bases to trimming and J lost 2 bases; unmatched junction nucleotides: 4. Here the CDR3 DNA reads TGCAGCGTCCGGCTAGCGGGAGCCTACAATGAGCAGTTCTTC. Translating gives CSVRLAGAYNEQFF.

The gene calls are TRBV29-1 and TRBJ2-2; unclear D gene. CDR3 length: 12 amino acids. The germline V gene has CDR1 SQVTM and CDR2 ANQGSEA. Trimming took off 3 bases at V and 3 bases at J, with 5 bases between the two ends. Written as DNA, the CDR3 is TGCAGCGTTGATGGGGACACCGGGGAGCTGTTTTTT. This translates into CSVDGDTGELFF.

This chain joins TRBV10-1 and TRBJ2-1; tentatively, D is TRBD2 (6 bases). Between the trimmed V and J ends, which lost 8 bases and 2 bases, there was a span of 16 bases. The CDR3 totals 15 residues. The germline gives CDR1 WNHNN, CDR2 SYGVQD (reference sequence). The CDR3 region has the DNA TGCGCCAGCTACACGGGACTGACAACCTACAATGAGCAGTTCTTC. It is translated as CASYTGLTTYNEQFF.

The chain recombines TRBV4-2 with TRBJ2-1; TRBD2 aligns across 8 bases. The CDR3 is made up of 16 amino acids. Trimming cost V 0 bases and J 6 bases; bases outside gene matches: 7. Germline loops: CDR1 LGHNA, CDR2 YNFKEQ. CDR3 sequence (DNA): TGTGCCAGCAGCCAAGATCGGGCGGGAGGAGCCAATGAGCAGTTCTTC. Protein product: CASSQDRAGGANEQFF.

V gene TRBV7-9 combines with J gene TRBJ2-7; D gene ambiguous. This CDR3 region has 12 residues. Trimming cost V 6 bases and J 6 bases, with 12 bases left between them. From germline, CDR1 is SEHNR and CDR2 FQNEAQ (reference sequence). The CDR3 sequence is CASSGSRGEQYF. The CDR3 nucleotides are TGTGCCAGCAGTGGATCCCGCGGCGAGCAGTACTTC.

CDR3 amino acids: CASKSGAEAFF. As DNA, the CDR3 is TGTGCCAGCAAAAGCGGGGCTGAAGCTTTCTTT. The chain couples TRBV27 to TRBJ1-1; D gene uncertain. With 7 bases removed from V and 6 bases from J, the gap between germline ends came to 9 bases. The CDR3 spans 11 residues. CDR1 MNHEY and CDR2 SMNVEV come from the germline V gene (reference sequence).

The chain uses TRBV29-1 and TRBJ2-3; D not certain. CDR1 SQVTM and CDR2 ANQGSEA come from the germline V gene. The ends were cut back, 6 bases at V and 5 bases at J, with 6 bases in the middle. The CDR3 is 10 amino acids. The CDR3 spells CSVAVDTQYF. For the CDR3, the DNA is TGCAGCGTGGCGGTAGATACGCAGTATTTT.

This rearrangement joins TRBV13 to TRBJ2-7, with D hard to call. Germline V gives CDR1 PRHDT, CDR2 FYEKMQ (reference sequence). Trimming removed 8 bases from V and 3 bases from J, with 14 bases in between. The CDR3 has 13 residues. The CDR3 coding sequence is TGTGCCAGCCCCTACGGACGCGACTACGAGCAGTACTTC. This gives the protein CASPYGRDYEQYF.

The chain combines TRBV7-9 with TRBJ2-1, with D tentatively TRBD2 (5 bases). The CDR3 sequence is 19 residues long. V lost 1 base, J lost 0 bases, and 19 bases lay in between. CDR1 and CDR2 from the germline V gene are SEHNR and FQNEAQ (reference sequence). The CDR3 DNA sequence: TGTGCCAGCAGCTTAGGATTGTTTCGGGCTAGCAGCTCCTACAATGAGCAGTTCTTC. This translates into CASSLGLFRASSSYNEQFF.

DNA for the CDR3: TGCAGCGTTACCCCCAACCTCCTCGGCGGCTACACCTTC. Its translation is CSVTPNLLGGYTF. The V gene is TRBV29-1, the J gene TRBJ1-2; D is ambiguous. With 5 bases removed from V and 8 bases from J, the gap between germline ends came to 18 bases. CDR1 is SQVTM, CDR2 ANQGSEA, per germline. This CDR3 has 13 amino acids.

Only a few counts were recorded for this clone. This chain joins TRBV15 and TRBJ2-1, with 12 nucleotides matching TRBD1. The CDR3 totals 15 residues. V was pared by 0 bases and J by 8 bases, with 2 bases of the junction left unmatched. From germline, CDR1 is LNHNV and CDR2 YYDKDF (reference sequence). CDR3 protein: CATSRERDRGHEQFF. CDR3 bases: TGTGCCACCAGCAGAGAGAGGGACAGGGGGCATGAGCAGTTCTTC.

This clone was detected only a few times. The chain recombines TRBV4-1 with TRBJ2-5; no reliable D call. Trimming cost V 4 bases and J 4 bases, with 10 bases left between them. Germline-derived CDR1 and CDR2 are MGHRA and YSYEKL. The length of the CDR3 is 13 residues. The CDR3 DNA sequence: TGCGCCAGCAGCCCGCTCGGGCCAGAGACCCAGTACTTC. Translating gives CASSPLGPETQYF.

Concerning this clone itself: This likely reflects a read error, since a far larger clone is one base away. The chain recombines TRBV7-9 with TRBJ1-1; D ambiguous. The CDR3 sequence is 15 residues long. From germline, CDR1 is SEHNR and CDR2 FQNEAQ (reference sequence). Trimming stripped 3 bases from V and 6 bases from J, with 17 bases between. CDR3 nucleotides: TGTGCCAGCAGCTTGGTCCCGGGGAGGAATTCTGAAGCTTTCTTT. Protein product: CASSLVPGRNSEAFF. Together with reference TRBV7-9 and TRBJ1-1, the CDR3 gives the full variable domain: DTGVSQNPRHKITKRGQNVTFRCDPISEHNRLYWYRQTLGQGPEFLTYFQNEAQLEKSRLLSDRFSAERPKGSFSTLEIQRTEQGDSAMYLCASSLVPGRNSEAFFGQGTRLTVV.

The chain carries TRBV7-8 and TRBJ1-5; no reliable D call. From germline, CDR1 is SGHVS and CDR2 FQNEAQ. Trimming stripped 2 bases from V and 3 bases from J, with 8 bases between. This CDR3 is 14 amino acids long. CDR3 residues: CASSLMGPNQPQHF. The CDR3, as DNA: TGTGCCAGCAGCTTAATGGGTCCCAATCAGCCCCAGCATTTT.

This chain links TRBV6-5 with TRBJ1-4; tentatively, D is TRBD1 (5 bases). The CDR3 loop spans 15 amino acids. V lost 2 bases to trimming and J lost 8 bases, with 15 bases between them. Germline V gives CDR1 MNHEY, CDR2 SVGAGI. The CDR3 nucleotides are TGTGCCAGCAGTTACAAGGGACCAATCGTCGAAAAACTGTTTTTT. It translates to CASSYKGPIVEKLFF.